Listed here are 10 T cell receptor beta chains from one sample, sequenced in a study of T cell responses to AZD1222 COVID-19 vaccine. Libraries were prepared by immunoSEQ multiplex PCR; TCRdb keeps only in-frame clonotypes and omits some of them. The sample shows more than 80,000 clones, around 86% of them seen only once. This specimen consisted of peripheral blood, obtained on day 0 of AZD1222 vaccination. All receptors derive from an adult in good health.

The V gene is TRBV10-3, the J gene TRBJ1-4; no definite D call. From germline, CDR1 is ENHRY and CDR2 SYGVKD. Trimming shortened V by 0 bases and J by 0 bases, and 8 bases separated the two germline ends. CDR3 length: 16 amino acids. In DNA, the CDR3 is TGTGCCATCAGTGAGTCCCAGCGCGCAACTAATGAAAAACTGTTTTTT. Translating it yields CAISESQRATNEKLFF.

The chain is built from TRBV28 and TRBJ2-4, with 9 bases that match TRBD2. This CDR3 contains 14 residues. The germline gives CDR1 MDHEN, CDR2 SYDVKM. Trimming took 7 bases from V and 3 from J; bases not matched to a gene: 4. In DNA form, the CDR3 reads TGTGCCAGCACTCTAGCGGGACACAAAAACATTCAGTACTTC. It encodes CASTLAGHKNIQYF.

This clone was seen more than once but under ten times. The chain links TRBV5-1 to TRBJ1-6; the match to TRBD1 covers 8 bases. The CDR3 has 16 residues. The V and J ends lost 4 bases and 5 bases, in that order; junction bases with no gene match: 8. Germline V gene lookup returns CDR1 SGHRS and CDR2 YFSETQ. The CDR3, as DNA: TGCGCCAGCAGCATTCAGGGGGCCGTTGATAATTCACCCCTCCACTTT. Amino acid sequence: CASSIQGAVDNSPLHF.

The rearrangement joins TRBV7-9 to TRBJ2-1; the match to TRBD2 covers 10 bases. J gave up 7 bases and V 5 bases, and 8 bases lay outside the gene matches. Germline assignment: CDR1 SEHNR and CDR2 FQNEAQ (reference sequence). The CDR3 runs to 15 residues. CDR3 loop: CASSLTSGVLNEQFF. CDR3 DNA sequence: TGTGCCAGCAGCCTTACTAGCGGGGTCCTTAATGAGCAGTTCTTC.

CDR3: CASSPRGAETEAFF. The CDR3 DNA follows: TGTGCCAGCTCACCGAGAGGGGCGGAAACTGAAGCTTTCTTT. The chain recombines TRBV18 with TRBJ1-1, with TRBD1 as a possible D gene (5 bases). The germline CDR1 and CDR2 sequences are KGHSH and LQKENI. The CDR3 extends over 14 amino acids. The V end was cut by 3 bases, the J end by 5 bases, with 13 bases between.

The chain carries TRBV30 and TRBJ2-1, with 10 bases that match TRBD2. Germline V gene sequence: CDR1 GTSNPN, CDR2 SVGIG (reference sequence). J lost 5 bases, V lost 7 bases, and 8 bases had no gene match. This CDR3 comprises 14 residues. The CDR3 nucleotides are TGTGCCTACCAAGGACTAGCGGCCCACAATGAGCAGTTCTTC. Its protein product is CAYQGLAAHNEQFF.

The CDR3 is CASSQGVAAYNEQFF. The CDR3 DNA reads as TGCGCCAGCAGCCAAGGGGTGGCGGCCTACAATGAGCAGTTCTTC. V usage is TRBV4-1 and J usage is TRBJ2-1; D is unclear. Germline-derived CDR1 and CDR2 are MGHRA and YSYEKL. Deletions cut 1 base from V and 2 bases from J, with 9 bases between. The CDR3 is 15 residues long.

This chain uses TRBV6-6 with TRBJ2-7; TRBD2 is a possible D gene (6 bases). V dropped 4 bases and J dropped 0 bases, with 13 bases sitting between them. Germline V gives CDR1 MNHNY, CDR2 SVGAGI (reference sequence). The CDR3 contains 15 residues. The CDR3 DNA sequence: TGTGCCAGCAGTTCCCTTCGGGGACTCTCCTACGAGCAGTACTTC. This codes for CASSSLRGLSYEQYF.

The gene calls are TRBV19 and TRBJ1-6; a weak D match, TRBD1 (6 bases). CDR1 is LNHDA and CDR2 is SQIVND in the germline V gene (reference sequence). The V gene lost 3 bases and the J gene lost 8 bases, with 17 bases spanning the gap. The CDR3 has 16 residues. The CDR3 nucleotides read TGTGCCAGTAGTATCACGACAGGATCAGGAGATTCACCCCTCCACTTT. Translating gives CASSITTGSGDSPLHF.

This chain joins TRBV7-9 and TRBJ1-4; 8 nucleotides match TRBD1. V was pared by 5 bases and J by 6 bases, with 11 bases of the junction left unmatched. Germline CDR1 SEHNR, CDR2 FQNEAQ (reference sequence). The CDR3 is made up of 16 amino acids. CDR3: CASSPKKTQGDEKLFF. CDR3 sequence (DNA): TGTGCCAGCAGCCCAAAGAAAACACAGGGGGATGAAAAACTGTTTTTT.